Shown below are 26 T cell receptor beta chains from a single sample sequenced in a study of T cells in Graves' hyperthyroidism and ophthalmopathy. There were TCR beta CDR3 regions amplified from RNA transcripts. The study used the HTBI primer set for a first-round RT-PCR of the TCR CDR3. From the multiplex PCR reads, TCRdb called clonotypes with MiXCR, one entry per CDR3 protein. The table lists 530,000 or so distinct CDR3 sequences, around a quarter of them singletons. Sequencing was performed on blood. Receptors were obtained from a woman aged 30 to 39 with Graves' ophthalmopathy.

This clonotype was seen many times. CDR3 sequence: CASSPDRGSYEQYF. DNA of the CDR3: TGTGCCAGCAGCCCAGACAGGGGCTCCTACGAGCAGTACTTC. The chain is built from TRBV7-2 and TRBJ2-7, with 8 bases identical to TRBD1. Looked up from germline, CDR1 is SGHTA and CDR2 is FQGNSA. The CDR3 totals 14 residues. With 5 bases clipped from V and 0 bases from J, the junction kept 3 bases outside the gene matches.

Regarding this clonotype: One junction end disagrees with the germline gene, perhaps due to a read error. The rearrangement links TRBV5-6 to TRBJ2-4; tentative D call: TRBD1 (5 bases). Per the germline V gene, CDR1 is SGHDT and CDR2 is YYEEEE. The CDR3 runs 14 residues. The CDR3 reads CASSLGQPQNIKYF. CDR3 DNA: TGTGCCAGCAGCTTGGGACAGCCTCAAAACATTAAGTACTTC.

V and J are TRBV18 and TRBJ2-7, with D possibly TRBD2 on 6 matching bases. The CDR3 contains 13 residues. The V and J ends lost 3 bases and 3 bases respectively, with 9 bases between them. Germline V gene data show CDR1 as KGHSH and CDR2 as LQKENI. CDR3 amino acids: CASSPGGIYEQYF. CDR3 sequence (DNA): TGTGCCAGCTCACCCGGCGGGATCTACGAGCAGTACTTC.

This clonotype was observed a single time. The chain couples TRBV24-1 to TRBJ2-2, with D perhaps matching TRBD1 (6 bases). The germline V and J ends were trimmed by 3 bases and 4 bases, with 11 bases remaining between them. CDR1 and CDR2 (germline): KGHDR, SFDVKD. There are 15 residues in the CDR3. CDR3 DNA: TGTGCCACCAGTGATCACAGACAGGCCACCGGGGAGCTGTTTTTT. The encoded protein is CATSDHRQATGELFF.

The chain employs TRBV29-1 and TRBJ1-2, with TRBD1 as a possible D gene (6 bases). The V gene lost 7 bases and the J gene lost 7 bases, with 22 bases spanning the gap. The germline V gene has CDR1 SQVTM and CDR2 ANQGSEA. This CDR3 is 14 amino acids long. The CDR3 DNA is TGCAGCGCAACAACACGACCTGTAGGGGGTGGCTACACCTTC. Protein sequence: CSATTRPVGGGYTF.

The V and J genes are TRBV6-1 and TRBJ2-7; 11 nucleotides align to TRBD2. The CDR3 has 15 residues. V shed 6 bases, J shed 2 bases, and the junction held 6 bases outside the gene matches. Germline loops: CDR1 MNHNS, CDR2 SASEGT. The CDR3: CASSPGLAEAYEQYF. The DNA for the CDR3 is TGTGCCAGCAGCCCGGGACTAGCGGAAGCCTACGAGCAGTACTTC.

Many counts were recorded for this clonotype. The chain is built from TRBV6-2 or TRBV6-3 and TRBJ1-3; TRBD1 is a possible D gene (5 bases). The CDR3 runs to 18 residues. Trimming removed 0 bases at V and 2 bases at J, with 17 bases between. CDR1 is MNHEY and CDR2 is SVGEGT in the germline V gene. In nucleotides, the CDR3 is TGTGCCAGCAGTTACTCGAGGCCTTGGGGGACGACTGGAAACACCATATATTTT. It encodes CASSYSRPWGTTGNTIYF.

This clonotype has ten or more counts. The chain uses TRBV20-1 and TRBJ1-2; TRBD1 matches at 7 bases. CDR3 length: 12 residues. The V gene's germline CDR1 is DFQATT and CDR2 SNEGSKA (reference sequence). The trim removed 4 bases at V and 6 bases at J, leaving 5 bases unmatched. The CDR3 region is CSAIGGRNGYTF. The CDR3 DNA is TGCAGTGCTATAGGGGGCCGAAATGGCTACACCTTC.

This clonotype was seen ten or more times. V gene TRBV7-8 combines with J gene TRBJ2-7, with a tentative D call TRBD1 (6 bases). This CDR3 comprises 15 residues. The germline V gene has CDR1 SGHVS and CDR2 FQNEAQ. V shed 4 bases and J shed 2 bases, with 15 bases lying between them. As DNA, the CDR3 is TGTGCCAGCAGCTCCCTTAGGACAGCGGCCTACGAGCAGTACTTC. It yields the protein CASSSLRTAAYEQYF.

This clonotype was detected many times. The chain carries TRBV9 and TRBJ2-5, with D possibly matching TRBD1 (6 bases). Trimming removed 4 bases from V and 5 bases from J, with 12 bases in between. This CDR3 region has 13 residues. Germline V gene sequence: CDR1 SGDLS, CDR2 YYNGEE. CDR3 sequence reads: CASSPDRKETQYF. CDR3 coding DNA: TGTGCCAGCAGCCCCGACAGGAAGGAGACCCAGTACTTC.

This chain uses TRBV30 with TRBJ2-2; 8 nucleotides match TRBD2. The CDR3 is 15 residues long. Trimming took 2 bases from V and 5 from J; bases not matched to a gene: 7. Germline V lookup: CDR1 GTSNPN, CDR2 SVGIG (reference sequence). CDR3: CAWSPASGFTGELFF. For the CDR3, the DNA is TGTGCCTGGAGTCCAGCTAGCGGGTTTACCGGGGAGCTGTTTTTT.

The chain uses TRBV25-1 and TRBJ1-5, with 9 bases fitting TRBD1. Germline V CDR1 and CDR2: MGHDK, SYGVNS. The CDR3 length is 14 residues. Trimming at V came to 5 bases and at J to 7 bases, leaving 6 bases not matched to a gene. The CDR3 region has the DNA TGTGCCAGCAGTAGGACAGGGGTATACCAGCCCCAGCATTTT. Translating it yields CASSRTGVYQPQHF.

This clonotype was seen a few times. The chain has TRBV11-2 and TRBJ1-1, with 7 bases that match TRBD1. Unmatched junction bases numbered 16, after V lost 3 bases and J lost 0 bases. The CDR3 spans 19 residues. CDR1 is SGHAT and CDR2 is FQNNGV in the germline V gene. CDR3 in amino acids: CASSFRSSRTGVLNTEAFF. Here the CDR3 DNA reads TGTGCCAGCAGCTTCAGGTCGTCCCGAACAGGGGTACTGAACACTGAAGCTTTCTTT.

This clonotype was recorded at least ten times. The CDR3 reads CSVRQGWETQYF. CDR3 in DNA: TGCAGCGTTCGGCAGGGTTGGGAGACCCAGTACTTC. This sequence joins TRBV29-1 and TRBJ2-5; TRBD1 is a possible D gene (5 bases). The ends were cut back, 5 bases at V and 5 bases at J, with 12 bases in the middle. Looked up from germline, CDR1 is SQVTM and CDR2 is ANQGSEA. This CDR3 contains 12 residues. The whole variable domain, remainder taken from reference TRBV29-1 and TRBJ2-5, is SAVISQKPSRDICQRGTSLTIQCQVDSQVTMMFWYRQQPGQSLTLIATANQGSEATYESGFVIDKFPISRPNLTFSTLTVSNMSPEDSSIYLCSVRQGWETQYFGPGTRLLVL.

This clonotype has a count of ten or more. The V call is TRBV11-2, the J call TRBJ2-7; TRBD1 or TRBD2 may be the D gene (6 bases each). The CDR3 loop spans 13 amino acids. V lost 6 bases and J 5 bases, leaving 14 bases between the germline ends. Germline V gene data show CDR1 as SGHAT and CDR2 as FQNNGV. This chain's CDR3 is CASRQGGLNEQYF. The CDR3 DNA is TGTGCCAGCAGACAGGGAGGACTTAACGAGCAGTACTTC.

This clonotype was seen many times. V usage is TRBV20-1 and J usage is TRBJ2-2; D may be TRBD1 or TRBD2 (6 bases each). Germline-derived CDR1 and CDR2 are DFQATT and SNEGSKA (reference sequence). This CDR3 is 16 amino acids long. V was shortened by 3 bases and J by 3 bases, with 17 bases between the two germline ends. In DNA form, the CDR3 reads TGCAGTGCTAGGTCATGGGGGGCGAGTGACACCGGGGAGCTGTTTTTT. Amino acids: CSARSWGASDTGELFF.

This clonotype has ten or more counts. V and J are TRBV3-1 and TRBJ2-2; no firm D call. CDR3 length: 12 amino acids. Germline V gene sequence: CDR1 LGHDT, CDR2 YNNKEL (reference sequence). V lost 2 bases and J 6 bases, leaving 4 bases between the germline ends. The CDR3 loop is CASSQRAGELFF. In DNA, the CDR3 is TGTGCCAGCAGCCAACGGGCCGGGGAGCTGTTTTTT.

This clonotype has just a few counts. The V gene is TRBV2, the J gene TRBJ1-1; D not certain. The CDR3 loop spans 14 amino acids. V shed 6 bases and J shed 3 bases, with 14 bases lying between them. Per the germline V gene, CDR1 is SNHLY and CDR2 is FYNNEI. This CDR3 reads CASRAKTQDTEAFF. The CDR3 nucleotides are TGTGCCAGCAGAGCCAAAACCCAGGACACTGAAGCTTTCTTT.

The chain combines TRBV18 with TRBJ1-1; D unresolved. V was trimmed by 2 bases and J by 3 bases, leaving 25 bases between them. Germline V gives CDR1 KGHSH, CDR2 LQKENI. This CDR3 comprises 19 residues. The CDR3 coding sequence is TGTGCCAGCTCACCAGATGTCTTGATAGGGTGGAGTCGCGACACTGAAGCTTTCTTT. Its protein is CASSPDVLIGWSRDTEAFF.

The table lists this clonotype with many counts. The rearrangement uses TRBV18 and TRBJ2-7; D gene unclear. Trimming stripped 0 bases from V and 0 bases from J, with 6 bases between. In germline, CDR1 is KGHSH, CDR2 LQKENI. The CDR3 length is 14 residues. The chain's CDR3 is CASSPPVLSYEQYF. CDR3 DNA sequence: TGTGCCAGCTCACCACCGGTTCTCTCCTACGAGCAGTACTTC.

This clonotype was seen at least ten times. The chain uses TRBV6-2 or TRBV6-3 and TRBJ2-5; 7 bases are shared with TRBD2. From germline, CDR1 is MNHEY and CDR2 SVGEGT. This CDR3 region has 16 residues. V shed 2 bases, J shed 0 bases, and the junction held 6 bases outside the gene matches. CDR3 sequence: CASSYGDGGYQETQYF. In DNA form, the CDR3 reads TGTGCCAGCAGTTACGGCGACGGGGGGTACCAAGAGACCCAGTACTTC.

The chain links TRBV6-1 to TRBJ2-5; a possible D gene is TRBD2 (7 bases). Trimming shortened V by 6 bases and J by 1 base, and 15 bases separated the two germline ends. Germline V CDR1 and CDR2: MNHNS, SASEGT. The CDR3 has 15 amino acids. CDR3 DNA sequence: TGTGCCAGCAGCGCGAGGGGGGGGTCCCAAGAGACCCAGTACTTC. As protein: CASSARGGSQETQYF.

This clonotype has a count of ten or more. For the CDR3, the DNA is TGTGCCAGCAGTTCAGGCAGGGCGAACACCGGGGAGCTGTTTTTT. It codes for CASSSGRANTGELFF. The chain couples TRBV12-3 or TRBV12-4 to TRBJ2-2; D may be TRBD1 (5 bases). There are 15 residues in the CDR3. Trimming removed 4 bases at V and 0 bases at J, with 9 bases between.

This clonotype has just a few counts. This chain links TRBV7-9 with TRBJ1-6; D is unresolved. The CDR3 is made up of 12 amino acids. Trimming shortened V by 2 bases and J by 8 bases, and 4 bases separated the two germline ends. Germline-derived CDR1 and CDR2 are SEHNR and FQNEAQ (reference sequence). The chain's CDR3 is CASSLQDSPLHF. As DNA, the CDR3 is TGTGCCAGCAGCTTACAGGATTCACCCCTCCACTTT.

This clonotype was counted at least ten times. V and J are TRBV6-5 and TRBJ2-7, with TRBD2 matching 8 bases. The CDR3 length is 15 residues. Per germline, CDR1 MNHEY and CDR2 SVGAGI. The V segment lost 4 bases and the J segment 0 bases; nucleotides outside the gene matches: 5. CDR3 residues: CASSSSGGASYEQYF. In DNA form, the CDR3 reads TGTGCCAGCAGTTCGAGCGGGGGCGCCTCCTACGAGCAGTACTTC.

In this sample, this clonotype turned up many times. V gene TRBV19 combines with J gene TRBJ1-1; D ambiguous. V lost 7 bases and J 0 bases, leaving 12 bases between the germline ends. CDR3 length: 14 amino acids. In germline, CDR1 is LNHDA, CDR2 SQIVND (reference sequence). CDR3 region: CASTEHQLNTEAFF. Written as DNA, the CDR3 is TGTGCCAGTACTGAACACCAACTGAACACTGAAGCTTTCTTT.